Listed below are T cell receptor beta chains from one sample, sequenced in a study of cytomegalovirus exposure and HLA in healthy donors. The method was immunoSEQ multiplex PCR; TCRdb's version includes in-frame clones alone and lacks a portion of them. Here the sample spans 150,000 to 200,000 clones, 82% being singletons. The sample was PBMCs. The receptors derive from a man aged 40-50 years in good health and CMV-seronegative. Each CDR3 is given with its conserved first and last residue. The D gene is left open where the match is weak. Clone size is shown for a subset of rows, as once, few, many or a class of expanded clone.

NA	TRBJ2-5	NA	TRBV18	CASSPGREETQYF	TGTGCCAGCTCACCAGGCAGGGAAGAGACCCAGTACTTC
NA	TRBJ2-3	NA	TRBV28	CASSLRGWGRDTQYF	TGTGCCAGCAGTTTAAGGGGCTGGGGTAGAGATACGCAGTATTTT
NA	TRBJ1-5	TRBD1	TRBV9	CASSGPGQHNQPQHF	TGTGCCAGCAGCGGTCCGGGACAGCACAATCAGCCCCAGCATTTT
NA	TRBJ2-5	NA	TRBV6-5	CASTIAGGETQYF	TGTGCCAGCACTATAGCCGGCGGCGAGACCCAGTACTTC
NA	TRBJ2-6	TRBD1	TRBV23-1	CARNRGSRSGANVLTF	TGCGCCAGGAACAGGGGCTCCCGCTCTGGGGCCAACGTCCTGACTTTC
NA	TRBJ2-5	TRBD2	TRBV27	CASRPLAGGETQYF	TGTGCCAGCAGACCTCTAGCGGGAGGTGAGACCCAGTACTTC
few	TRBJ2-5	NA	TRBV4-1	CASSPRQGGETQYF	TGCGCCAGCAGCCCACGACAGGGAGGAGAGACCCAGTACTTC
few	TRBJ2-7	NA	TRBV5-1	CASSLDTLPGGPSYEQYF	TGCGCCAGCAGCTTGGATACCCTCCCCGGAGGGCCCTCCTACGAGCAGTACTTC
NA	TRBJ2-3	NA	TRBV5-1	CASSPRQSIDTQYF	TGCGCCAGCAGCCCCCGACAGAGCATAGATACGCAGTATTTT
NA	TRBJ1-2	NA	TRBV19	CASSNSGSHGYTF	TGTGCCAGTAGTAACTCAGGGTCCCATGGCTACACCTTC
NA	TRBJ2-3	NA	TRBV4-2	CASSQPGTDTQYF	TGTGCCAGCAGCCAACCCGGCACAGATACGCAGTATTTT
NA	TRBJ2-2	TRBD2	TRBV27	CASSSRVSGGATGELFF	TGTGCCAGCAGTTCACGGGTTAGCGGGGGGGCCACCGGGGAGCTGTTTTTT
once	TRBJ2-3	NA	TRBV9	CASSVVGQSTDTQYF	TGTGCCAGCAGCGTAGTGGGCCAAAGCACAGATACGCAGTATTTT
NA	TRBJ2-2	NA	TRBV5-1	CASSGGGRYTGELFF	TGCGCCAGCAGCGGAGGGGGCCGCTACACCGGGGAGCTGTTTTTT
NA	TRBJ2-3	NA	TRBV5-1	CASRPRGAADTQYF	TGCGCCAGCCGTCCCAGGGGGGCCGCAGATACGCAGTATTTT
NA	TRBJ2-2	NA	TRBV6-6	CASSTRGNTGELFF	TGTGCCAGCAGTACCCGGGGAAACACCGGGGAGCTGTTTTTT
NA	TRBJ2-1	TRBD2	TRBV2	CASSQGLAVGWNEQFF	TGTGCCAGCAGCCAGGGACTAGCGGTAGGTTGGAATGAGCAGTTCTTC
NA	TRBJ2-2	NA	TRBV27	CASSLGRGLTGELFF	TGTGCCAGCAGTTTAGGCAGGGGCTTAACCGGGGAGCTGTTTTTT
NA	TRBJ2-1	TRBD2	TRBV18	CASSPQGGRSYNEQFF	TGTGCCAGCTCACCACAGGGCGGGAGGTCCTACAATGAGCAGTTCTTC
few	TRBJ1-1	TRBD1	TRBV7-9	CASNSGTGTYMNTEAFF	TGTGCCAGCAATTCCGGGACAGGGACGTACATGAACACTGAAGCTTTCTTT
NA	TRBJ2-7	NA	TRBV5-8	CASSLGWQGGYEQYF	TGTGCCAGCAGCTTGGGGTGGCAGGGGGGATACGAGCAGTACTTC
once	TRBJ1-2	NA	TRBV7-8	CASSLGGQDYTF	TGTGCCAGCAGCTTAGGAGGACAAGACTACACCTTC
NA	TRBJ1-4	NA	TRBV5-1	CASSAQGIENEKLFF	TGCGCCAGCAGCGCACAGGGTATTGAGAATGAAAAACTGTTTTTT
once	TRBJ2-5	NA	TRBV18	CASSPMRRDQETQYF	TGTGCCAGCTCACCCATGCGGAGGGACCAAGAGACCCAGTACTTC
NA	TRBJ1-2	NA	TRBV28	CASSLGNSLNYGYTF	TGTGCCAGCAGTTTAGGAAACAGCCTTAACTATGGCTACACCTTC
once	TRBJ1-4	TRBD1	TRBV5-1	CASSFVARGRGEKLFF	TGCGCCAGCAGCTTCGTTGCCAGGGGGCGAGGTGAAAAACTGTTTTTT
NA	TRBJ1-3	NA	TRBV6-5	CASSYSLYSGNTIYF	TGTGCCAGCAGTTACTCCCTATACTCTGGAAACACCATATATTTT
NA	TRBJ2-1	TRBD2	TRBV7-6	CASSSLYSGGNTYNEQFF	TGTGCCAGCAGCTCCCTTTATAGCGGGGGAAACACCTACAATGAGCAGTTCTTC
NA	TRBJ2-3	NA	TRBV6-4	CASRRTTPGGQYF	TGTGCCAGCAGAAGAACAACCCCCGGGGGGCAGTATTTT
NA	TRBJ2-7	TRBD1	TRBV19	CASSDRGFDEQYF	TGTGCCAGTAGCGACAGGGGGTTCGACGAGCAGTACTTC
few	TRBJ2-1	TRBD2	TRBV15	CATSSGTSGAGKQFF	TGTGCCACCAGCAGCGGGACTAGCGGGGCGGGCAAGCAGTTCTTC
NA	TRBJ2-1	TRBD2	TRBV18	CASSPSLLAGAVEEQFF	TGTGCCAGCTCACCATCCCTACTAGCGGGAGCGGTCGAGGAGCAGTTCTTC
NA	TRBJ1-3	NA	TRBV27	CASTRRWGAGNTIYF	TGTGCCAGCACTAGGAGGTGGGGGGCTGGAAACACCATATATTTT
NA	TRBJ2-3	NA	TRBV12-2	CASRFCRVYTDTQYF	TGTGCAAGTCGCTTCTGCAGGGTCTACACAGATACGCAGTATTTT
NA	TRBJ1-2	NA	TRBV19	CASGGTDRGNYGYTF	TGTGCCAGTGGTGGGACGGACCGGGGGAACTATGGCTACACCTTC